This T cell receptor (beta chain) is drawn from a study of T cells in Graves' hyperthyroidism and ophthalmopathy (dated by TCRdb to the late 2010s). Turning to the overall study: Peripheral blood samples were taken at the time of initial diagnosis, prior to any treatment. The study also compared thyroid tissue and blood T-cell repertoires from about six Graves' hyperthyroidism patients. Once sampling was done, hyperthyroidism patients were given methimazole at a starting dose of 30 mg daily, whereas ophthalmopathy patients were given high-dose intravenous methylprednisolone. The 100 discovery patients were divided at random into training and test sets in a 7:3 ratio. TCR Vbeta CDR3 sequencing of around 130 peripheral blood samples (over 40 ophthalmopathy, 70 to 85 hyperthyroidism and some 17 progressor patients) is reported in the paper. Whether ophthalmopathy could be predicted prospectively was tested in an independent validation cohort made up of about 18 hyperthyroidism patients plus 17 patients who later progressed to ophthalmopathy. To identify TCR V-J signatures that set the groups apart, the researchers used a discovery cohort of roughly 100 patients, made up of around 42 with Graves' ophthalmopathy and 57 with stable Graves' hyperthyroidism. Overall study results and their limits: Blood samples also contained most of the expanded thyroid clonotypes (frequency above 0.001), which suggests that blood repertoires may reflect thyroid immune responses. A 13 V-J signature model separated ophthalmopathy from stable hyperthyroidism, with nearly 90% sensitivity and 81% to 82% specificity in cross-validation and 80%/75% in testing. No statistical method was used to fix the sample size in advance, and group allocation was not hidden from the investigators. In validation, the model predicted progression to ophthalmopathy with approximately 71% sensitivity and approximately 72% specificity, a median of roughly seven months before onset.

The hyperthyroidism patients were between 18 and 65 years old and newly diagnosed, with a disease duration of less than 2 months. Any patient with an uncontrolled infection, another autoimmune disease, pregnancy or lactation was excluded. Diagnoses relied on clinical symptoms, serum thyroxine and TRAb, thyroid ultrasound and orbital computed tomography. Blood from progressor patients was collected at the time of first diagnosis with hyperthyroidism, before any ophthalmopathy symptoms had appeared. Ficoll-Paque density gradient centrifugation was used to isolate PBMCs from approximately 10 ml of fresh peripheral blood. Patients classed as progressors first received a Graves' hyperthyroidism diagnosis and then went on to develop ophthalmopathy during follow-up. Total RNA was extracted using Trizol reagent, and RNA quality was assessed on an Agilent 2100 Bioanalyzer. The TCR beta CDR3 regions were amplified from RNA transcripts. The first round of RT-PCR for the TCR CDR3 was performed with the HTBI primer set and the Qiagen OneStep RT-PCR kit. Libraries were constructed in a second round of multiplex PCR, after which size selection and purification were performed. Paired-end sequencing of the libraries was performed with 100 bp reads on an Illumina HiSeq2000. The study's processing was this. SOAPnuke was used to process the raw data, with reads discarded if the reads contained adapters or uncalled bases, had a mean Phred below 15, or lacked an exact constant-primer or identifier match. High-quality paired reads were merged using COPE v1.2.5, and each unique nucleotide sequence was defined as a clonotype. MiTCR v1.1 was used to align clonotypes to the IMGT TRBV, TRBD and TRBJ reference segments. The analysis included only V-J combinations with a frequency above 0.0001, which together covered around 99% of the repertoires. The TCS score was defined as the ratio of F50 (clonal expansion) to E x V (chaos), calculated using BLOSUM62-based TCRdist between CDR3 peptides within each V-J. Welch's t-statistics and random forest reduced some 510 V-J features to fewer than 15, which were used in a naive Bayes classifier (R e1071). TCRdb trimmed the raw reads at Q25, called clones with MiXCR and kept productive beta chains. All rows with the same CDR3 protein become a single entry with the most common DNA and genes. TCRdb, rather than the study authors, made the V and J calls. The sample has about 720,000 distinct CDR3 sequences on record, roughly 20% of them singletons. Around 17% of the sample rests with the top ten.

As encoded in the germline V gene (reference sequence), CDR1 is SGHNT while CDR2 is YYREEE. The CDR3 measures 16 amino acids from cysteine to phenylalanine. The retained sequence is limited to the CDR3, 48 bases, with the frame set at the first base. The germline ends are 16 bases apart after V is trimmed by 4 bases and J by 0 bases. This clonotype was detected only a few times. Its binding antigen is unknown. Base qualities are not provided; no much larger clone lies one nucleotide away. Rearrangement joined TRBV5-4 to TRBJ1-2, and possibly TRBD1, on 6 matching bases. Material for sequencing was blood. This sequence was found in a woman in her forties or fifties with Graves' hyperthyroidism that later progressed to Graves' ophthalmopathy. The DNA is as follows: TGTGCCAGCAGCGCCACCCGGGACACCCCTAACTATGGCTACACCTTC. Translated, this gives CASSATRDTPNYGYTF.